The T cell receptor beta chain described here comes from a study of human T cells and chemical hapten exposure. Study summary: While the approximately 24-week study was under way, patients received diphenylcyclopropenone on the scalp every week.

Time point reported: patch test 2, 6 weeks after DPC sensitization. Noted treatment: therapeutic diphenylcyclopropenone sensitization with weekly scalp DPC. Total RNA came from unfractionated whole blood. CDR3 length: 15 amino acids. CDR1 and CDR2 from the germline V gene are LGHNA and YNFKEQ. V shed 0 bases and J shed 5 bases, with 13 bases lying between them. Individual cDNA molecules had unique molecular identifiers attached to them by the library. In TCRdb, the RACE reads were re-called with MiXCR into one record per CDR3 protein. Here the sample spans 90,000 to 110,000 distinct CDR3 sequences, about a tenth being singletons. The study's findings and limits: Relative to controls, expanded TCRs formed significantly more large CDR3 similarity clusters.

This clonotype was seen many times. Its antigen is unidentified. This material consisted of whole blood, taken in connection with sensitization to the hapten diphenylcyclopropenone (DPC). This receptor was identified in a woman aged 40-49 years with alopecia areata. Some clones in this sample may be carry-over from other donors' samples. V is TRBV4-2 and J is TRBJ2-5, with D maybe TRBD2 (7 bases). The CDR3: CASSQEGGASETQYF. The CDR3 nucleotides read TGTGCCAGCAGCCAAGAAGGGGGGGCTTCCGAGACCCAGTACTTC.